The 19 T cell receptor beta chains below were found in one sample sequenced in a study of T cell responses to AZD1222 COVID-19 vaccine. Clones were read by immunoSEQ multiplex PCR, and TCRdb kept only the in-frame ones, dropping some. Here the sample spans 100,000 to 120,000 clones, about 86% being singletons. Here the sequenced sample was peripheral blood, taken on day 0 of AZD1222 vaccination. These receptors all come from an adult in good health.

The chain carries TRBV5-4 and TRBJ2-1; D might be TRBD1 or TRBD2, each matching 5 bases. Germline V gene data show CDR1 as SGHNT and CDR2 as YYREEE (reference sequence). The CDR3 loop spans 13 amino acids. V lost 1 base and J 10 bases, leaving 12 bases between the germline ends. The CDR3 region is CASSLIGGVEQFF. Written as DNA, the CDR3 is TGTGCCAGCAGCTTGATTGGGGGAGTGGAGCAGTTCTTC.

The chain links TRBV30 to TRBJ1-2; D is perhaps TRBD1 (6 bases). CDR3 length: 13 residues. Trimming stripped 0 bases from V and 7 bases from J, with 12 bases between. Germline loops: CDR1 GTSNPN, CDR2 SVGIG (reference sequence). CDR3 residues: CAWSVQGFSGYTF. CDR3 coding DNA: TGTGCCTGGAGTGTACAGGGTTTCTCTGGCTACACCTTC.

The genes are TRBV7-3 and TRBJ1-1; D gene ambiguous. V lost 4 bases and J 0 bases, leaving 6 bases between the germline ends. Germline CDR1 SGHTA, CDR2 FQGTGA. CDR3 length: 13 residues. The CDR3 region is CASSSNLNTEAFF. In DNA, the CDR3 is TGTGCCAGCAGCTCGAACCTGAACACTGAAGCTTTCTTT.

This chain joins TRBV27 and TRBJ2-1; 10 bases are a match to TRBD2. Unmatched junction bases numbered 4, after V lost 5 bases and J lost 0 bases. Germline V CDR1 and CDR2: MNHEY, SMNVEV (reference sequence). This CDR3 has 16 residues. In DNA form, the CDR3 reads TGTGCCAGCAGTAGCGGGGGGGCAAGCTCCTACAATGAGCAGTTCTTC. It codes for CASSSGGASSYNEQFF.

The chain carries TRBV9 and TRBJ1-5; possible D gene TRBD1, 6 bases. The CDR3 is 15 residues long. V gave up 0 bases and J gave up 3 bases, with 10 bases separating them. Per the germline V gene, CDR1 is SGDLS and CDR2 is YYNGEE. The CDR3 DNA is TGTGCCAGCAGCGTAGCGGGGGGGCCCAATCAGCCCCAGCATTTT. Its translation is CASSVAGGPNQPQHF.

The sample holds a few counts of this clone. The chain employs TRBV6-5 and TRBJ1-2; TRBD1 might be the D (5 bases). Trimming cost V 5 bases and J 6 bases, with 16 bases left between them. CDR1 is MNHEY, CDR2 SVGAGI, per germline. The CDR3 has 14 residues. The CDR3 sequence: CASSPWGERDGYTF. The CDR3 coding sequence is TGTGCCAGCAGTCCCTGGGGGGAAAGGGATGGCTACACCTTC.

The rearrangement uses TRBV6-5 and TRBJ1-2; TRBD1 matches at 7 bases. The J segment lost 4 bases and the V segment lost 5 bases, leaving 7 bases of the junction unmatched. The CDR3 is 14 residues long. Germline V gene sequence: CDR1 MNHEY, CDR2 SVGAGI. The CDR3 region has the DNA TGTGCCAGCAGTACGACAAGGACAGGCTATGGCTACACCTTC. Its protein is CASSTTRTGYGYTF.

The rearrangement links TRBV6-5 to TRBJ1-1; 8 positions match TRBD1. CDR1 and CDR2 (germline): MNHEY, SVGAGI. J lost 3 bases, V lost 8 bases, and 11 bases had no gene match. The CDR3 contains 15 residues. CDR3 residues: CASRDRPGGHTEAFF. CDR3 DNA: TGTGCCAGCCGGGACAGGCCGGGGGGTCACACTGAAGCTTTCTTT.

The chain uses TRBV7-8 and TRBJ1-3; no definite D call. Germline V gene lookup returns CDR1 SGHVS and CDR2 FQNEAQ. The CDR3 sequence is 15 residues long. V was clipped by 4 bases and J by 0 bases, with 10 bases between them. Written as DNA, the CDR3 is TGTGCCAGCAGCTCCGGACTGAACTCTGGAAACACCATATATTTT. This codes for CASSSGLNSGNTIYF.

This chain joins TRBV29-1 and TRBJ2-2, with D uncertain. Trimming took off 6 bases at V and 0 bases at J, with 11 bases between the two ends. CDR1 SQVTM and CDR2 ANQGSEA come from the germline V gene. The CDR3 sequence is 14 residues long. CDR3 bases: TGCAGCGTGGTGGAAAACACGAACACCGGGGAGCTGTTTTTT. Translated, it gives CSVVENTNTGELFF.

The chain links TRBV28 to TRBJ1-2; the match to TRBD1 covers 8 bases. J was trimmed by 6 bases and V by 3 bases; bases with no gene match: 6. There are 14 residues in the CDR3. Germline V lookup: CDR1 MDHEN, CDR2 SYDVKM. The CDR3 DNA is TGTGCCAGCAGTTTTCCCGACAGGGGCGATGGCTACACCTTC. Its protein product is CASSFPDRGDGYTF.

The V gene is TRBV5-1, the J gene TRBJ2-7; the match to TRBD2 covers 10 bases. The junction had 0 bases not matched to a gene; V was cut back by 0 bases and J by 0 bases. Germline V CDR1 and CDR2: SGHRS, YFSETQ. The CDR3 consists of 15 residues. The CDR3 protein is CASSLERGGSYEQYF. The CDR3 nucleotides are TGCGCCAGCAGCTTGGAGCGGGGGGGCTCCTACGAGCAGTACTTC.

J is TRBJ1-2 and V is TRBV10-3; a weak D match, TRBD1 (5 bases). Trimming left V 3 bases short and J 7 bases short, with 12 bases between. The germline V gene has CDR1 ENHRY and CDR2 SYGVKD. The CDR3 spans 13 residues. This CDR3 is CAISDVGVSGYTF. In DNA form, the CDR3 reads TGTGCCATCAGTGATGTAGGGGTCTCTGGCTACACCTTC.

The genes are TRBV14 and TRBJ2-5, with D tentatively TRBD2 (5 bases). Trimming removed 1 base at V and 3 bases at J, with 15 bases between. The CDR3 sequence is 16 residues long. From germline, CDR1 is SGHDN and CDR2 FVKESK. The CDR3 region is CASSQGAAARKETQYF. The CDR3, as DNA: TGTGCCAGCAGCCAAGGAGCGGCCGCCAGGAAAGAGACCCAGTACTTC. Looking up the rest from reference TRBV14 and TRBJ2-5 gives the full variable domain: EAGVTQFPSHSVIEKGQTVTLRCDPISGHDNLYWYRRVMGKEIKFLLHFVKESKQDESGMPNNRFLAERTGGTYSTLKVQPAELEDSGVYFCASSQGAAARKETQYFGPGTRLLVL.

The V gene is TRBV6-5, the J gene TRBJ1-2; TRBD1 matches 9 bases. V lost 6 bases to trimming and J lost 7 bases; unmatched junction nucleotides: 3. This CDR3 is built from 12 residues. Germline lookup yields CDR1 MNHEY and CDR2 SVGAGI. Here the CDR3 DNA reads TGTGCCAGCAGGGGACAGGGCACTGGCTACACCTTC. It encodes CASRGQGTGYTF.

The table lists this clone with a few counts. The V and J genes are TRBV28 and TRBJ1-1, with D perhaps matching TRBD1 (5 bases). Trimming took 5 bases from V and 1 from J, leaving 20 bases between them. The CDR3 sequence is 17 residues long. The V gene's germline CDR1 is MDHEN and CDR2 SYDVKM. For the CDR3, the DNA is TGTGCCAGCAGTCTTTTAAATCCGGGACGGGGGAACACTGAAGCTTTCTTT. This gives the protein CASSLLNPGRGNTEAFF.

This clone was seen once. This sequence joins TRBV15 and TRBJ1-6, with D possibly matching TRBD1 (5 bases). This CDR3 has 14 residues. Germline V gives CDR1 LNHNV, CDR2 YYDKDF (reference sequence). Trimming pared 6 bases from V and 6 bases from J, leaving 12 bases between. The CDR3 coding sequence is TGTGCCACCAGAGCGGGACGGCTTAATTCACCCCTCCACTTT. It specifies CATRAGRLNSPLHF.

The gene calls are TRBV28 and TRBJ2-3; TRBD2 matches 13 bases. CDR3 length: 17 residues. Unmatched junction bases numbered 7, after V lost 4 bases and J lost 3 bases. The germline CDR1 and CDR2 sequences are MDHEN and SYDVKM. As DNA, the CDR3 is TGTGCCAGCAGTTCGCCACTAGCGGGGGGGACAACAGATACGCAGTATTTT. Protein: CASSSPLAGGTTDTQYF.

The chain uses TRBV5-1 and TRBJ2-3, with D uncertain. The germline gives CDR1 SGHRS, CDR2 YFSETQ. V gave up 0 bases and J gave up 2 bases, with 7 bases separating them. CDR3 length: 14 residues. The CDR3 DNA sequence: TGCGCCAGCAGCTTGGGAAGGGACACAGATACGCAGTATTTT. It specifies CASSLGRDTDTQYF.